This T cell receptor (beta chain) comes out of a study of blood T cell repertoires in COVID-19. Repertoires were generated with immunoSEQ multiplex PCR, while TCRdb's copy carries only in-frame clones and drops some. Altogether 200,000 to 250,000 clones are present, roughly four fifths being singletons, with the ten largest covering around 2%. The germline V gene encodes CDR1 LGHNA and CDR2 YSLEER. V was pared by 0 bases and J by 0 bases, with 9 bases between. The CDR3 length is 16 residues. The sequence was obtained from a man between 60 and 70 years old who had recovered from COVID-19. Sequencing was carried out using PBMCs or T cells enriched from blood (not recorded which). The J gene is TRBJ1-3, the V gene TRBV4-3; no firm D call. The CDR3 here is CASSQDRVSSGNTIYF. CDR3 in DNA: TGCGCCAGCAGCCAAGATCGGGTGAGCTCTGGAAACACCATATATTTT.